The T cell receptor (beta chain) described here comes from a study of long-term antiretroviral therapy in people with HIV. Trimming removed 5 bases from V and 5 bases from J; junction bases left unmatched: 8. CDR1 is SGHTA, CDR2 FQGNSA, per germline. This CDR3 region has 14 residues. Survey-level resolution applied to immunoSEQ assay v3.0. Clones were sequenced by immunoSEQ multiplex PCR, and TCRdb holds only the in-frame ones, with some missing. This sample carries tens of thousands of clones, approximately 83% of them seen once, and the ten largest clones take more than 9%. The starting material was unsorted PBMCs, obtained 2.2 years after starting antiretroviral therapy. J is TRBJ2-5 and V is TRBV7-2, with TRBD2 identical over 7 bases. This TCR was recovered from a man aged 18-30 years with HIV. The DNA of the CDR3 is TGTGCCAGCAGCCCGCGGGACTACGGGGAGACCCAGTACTTC. Protein sequence: CASSPRDYGETQYF.